A selection of T cell receptor beta chains follows, all from one sample in a study of blood T cell repertoires in COVID-19. Profiled with immunoSEQ multiplex PCR; TCRdb holds only in-frame clones, not every one. The repertoire holds under 200,000 clones, with 80% to 85% as singletons. The sequencing input was peripheral blood. Receptor source: a woman aged 60-75 years with acute or convalescent COVID-19. The CDR3 runs from the conserved cysteine through the conserved F or W. D genes are given only for firm matches. Only some rows state a clone size, as once, few, many or a class for expanded clones.

J gene: TRBJ1-2; clone size: few; V gene: TRBV14; D gene: NA; CDR3 protein: CASSQEKGPAYGYTF; CDR3 DNA: TGTGCCAGCAGCCAAGAAAAGGGGCCGGCCTATGGCTACACCTTC
J gene: TRBJ2-1; clone size: few; V gene: TRBV5-1; D gene: TRBD2; CDR3 protein: CASSSLSGGSYNEQFF; CDR3 DNA: TGCGCCAGCAGTTCGCTTAGCGGGGGGTCCTACAATGAGCAGTTCTTC
J gene: TRBJ2-2; clone size: NA; V gene: TRBV6-6; D gene: NA; CDR3 protein: CASSYWGDEPGELFF; CDR3 DNA: TGTGCCAGCAGTTACTGGGGGGACGAGCCCGGGGAGCTGTTTTTT
J gene: TRBJ2-2; clone size: NA; V gene: TRBV7-2; D gene: NA; CDR3 protein: CASSHGGKANTGELFF; CDR3 DNA: TGTGCCAGCAGCCATGGGGGGAAAGCGAACACCGGGGAGCTGTTTTTT
J gene: TRBJ2-2; clone size: NA; V gene: TRBV4-2; D gene: NA; CDR3 protein: CASSQVQGNTGELFF; CDR3 DNA: TGTGCCAGCAGCCAAGTACAGGGGAACACCGGGGAGCTGTTTTTT
J gene: TRBJ1-2; clone size: once; V gene: TRBV7-3; D gene: NA; CDR3 protein: CASSLSQGDGYTF; CDR3 DNA: TGTGCCAGCAGCTTAAGTCAGGGTGATGGCTACACCTTC
J gene: TRBJ2-3; clone size: NA; V gene: TRBV11-3; D gene: TRBD2; CDR3 protein: CASSTSGGTDTQYF; CDR3 DNA: TGTGCCAGCAGTACTAGCGGGGGTACAGATACGCAGTATTTT
J gene: TRBJ2-6; clone size: once; V gene: TRBV28; D gene: NA; CDR3 protein: CASNLNSGANVLTF; CDR3 DNA: TGTGCCAGCAACCTAAACTCTGGGGCCAACGTCCTGACTTTC
J gene: TRBJ2-5; clone size: NA; V gene: TRBV7-2; D gene: TRBD1; CDR3 protein: CASSEDRGRTETQYF; CDR3 DNA: TGTGCCAGCAGCGAAGACAGGGGGAGGACAGAGACCCAGTACTTC
J gene: TRBJ2-7; clone size: NA; V gene: TRBV7-9; D gene: NA; CDR3 protein: CASSSLQGYHLYEQYF; CDR3 DNA: TGTGCCAGCAGCAGCCTTCAGGGATACCACCTCTACGAGCAGTACTTC
J gene: TRBJ1-6; clone size: NA; V gene: TRBV7-3; D gene: NA; CDR3 protein: CASSLERGPLHF; CDR3 DNA: TGTGCCAGCAGCTTAGAACGGGGACCCCTCCACTTT
J gene: TRBJ1-4; clone size: few; V gene: TRBV11-2; D gene: NA; CDR3 protein: CASSSQIQGNEKLFF; CDR3 DNA: TGTGCCAGCAGCTCCCAAATCCAGGGAAATGAAAAACTGTTTTTT
J gene: TRBJ2-7; clone size: NA; V gene: TRBV18; D gene: TRBD1; CDR3 protein: CASSSRDRAWSSDEQYF; CDR3 DNA: TGTGCCAGCTCAAGCCGGGACAGGGCGTGGTCGAGCGACGAGCAGTACTTC
J gene: TRBJ2-2; clone size: NA; V gene: TRBV7-9; D gene: TRBD1; CDR3 protein: CASSPTGVNTGELFF; CDR3 DNA: TGTGCCAGCAGCCCGACAGGGGTTAACACCGGGGAGCTGTTTTTT
J gene: TRBJ1-1; clone size: NA; V gene: TRBV15; D gene: TRBD1; CDR3 protein: CATGTGIGYTEAFF; CDR3 DNA: TGTGCCACCGGGACAGGGATTGGCTACACTGAAGCTTTCTTT
J gene: TRBJ1-5; clone size: NA; V gene: TRBV6-6; D gene: NA; CDR3 protein: CASSPLDQPQHF; CDR3 DNA: TGTGCCAGCAGTCCCCTCGATCAGCCCCAGCATTTT
J gene: TRBJ1-1; clone size: NA; V gene: TRBV6-1; D gene: TRBD1; CDR3 protein: CASSTTGGITEAFF; CDR3 DNA: TGTGCCAGCAGTACCACAGGGGGGATAACTGAAGCTTTCTTT
J gene: TRBJ2-7; clone size: NA; V gene: TRBV6-5; D gene: NA; CDR3 protein: CASSLGLSSYEQYF; CDR3 DNA: TGTGCCAGCAGTCTGGGACTCAGCTCCTACGAGCAGTACTTC
J gene: TRBJ1-2; clone size: NA; V gene: TRBV4-3; D gene: TRBD1; CDR3 protein: CASSQDWDSDYGYTF; CDR3 DNA: TGCGCCAGCAGCCAAGATTGGGACAGCGACTATGGCTACACCTTC
J gene: TRBJ2-2; clone size: NA; V gene: TRBV18; D gene: TRBD2; CDR3 protein: CASSPPGLAGGKVFTGELFF; CDR3 DNA: TGTGCCAGCTCACCACCCGGACTAGCGGGGGGAAAGGTCTTCACCGGGGAGCTGTTTTTT
J gene: TRBJ1-3; clone size: NA; V gene: TRBV3-1/TRBV3-2; D gene: NA; CDR3 protein: CASSQRGSGNTIYF; CDR3 DNA: TGTGCCAGCAGCCAAAGGGGCTCTGGAAACACCATATATTTT
J gene: TRBJ1-2; clone size: NA; V gene: TRBV30; D gene: NA; CDR3 protein: CAWRAGLRNYGYTF; CDR3 DNA: TGTGCCTGGAGGGCAGGGCTCCGTAACTATGGCTACACCTTC
J gene: TRBJ1-6; clone size: NA; V gene: TRBV7-2; D gene: NA; CDR3 protein: CASRLVVEEAVLHF; CDR3 DNA: TGTGCCAGCAGGCTAGTTGTCGAAGAAGCAGTCCTCCACTTT
J gene: TRBJ1-1; clone size: NA; V gene: TRBV5-5; D gene: NA; CDR3 protein: CASIPTTRITEAFF; CDR3 DNA: TGTGCCAGCATCCCTACGACACGGATCACTGAAGCTTTCTTT
J gene: TRBJ2-2; clone size: NA; V gene: TRBV9; D gene: NA; CDR3 protein: CASSVGALRNTGELFF; CDR3 DNA: TGTGCCAGCAGCGTAGGGGCCCTGCGGAACACCGGGGAGCTGTTTTTT
J gene: TRBJ1-4; clone size: once; V gene: TRBV5-1; D gene: TRBD1; CDR3 protein: CASSLGQGEEKLFF; CDR3 DNA: TGCGCCAGCAGCCTGGGACAGGGGGAAGAAAAACTGTTTTTT
J gene: TRBJ1-2; clone size: NA; V gene: TRBV7-8; D gene: TRBD1; CDR3 protein: CASSLAGTGGPYGYTF; CDR3 DNA: TGTGCCAGCAGCTTAGCGGGGACAGGCGGGCCCTATGGCTACACCTTC
J gene: TRBJ1-1; clone size: NA; V gene: TRBV4-3; D gene: NA; CDR3 protein: CASSQARYGRKTEAFF; CDR3 DNA: TGCGCCAGCAGCCAAGCCCGATACGGGAGAAAAACTGAAGCTTTCTTT
J gene: TRBJ2-6; clone size: NA; V gene: TRBV9; D gene: NA; CDR3 protein: CASSGAGGANVLTF; CDR3 DNA: TGTGCCAGCAGCGGCGCCGGTGGGGCCAACGTCCTGACTTTC
J gene: TRBJ2-5; clone size: once; V gene: TRBV7-8; D gene: TRBD2; CDR3 protein: CASSLGGGGTFQETQYF; CDR3 DNA: TGTGCCAGCAGCTTAGGTGGGGGGGGAACTTTCCAAGAGACCCAGTACTTC
J gene: TRBJ2-2; clone size: NA; V gene: TRBV10-2; D gene: TRBD1; CDR3 protein: CASTLTGMFTGELFF; CDR3 DNA: TGCGCCAGCACATTGACAGGGATGTTCACCGGGGAGCTGTTTTTT
J gene: TRBJ2-2; clone size: NA; V gene: TRBV7-9; D gene: TRBD1; CDR3 protein: CASSRPGTGDTGELFF; CDR3 DNA: TGTGCCAGCAGCCGCCCCGGGACAGGGGACACCGGGGAGCTGTTTTTT
J gene: TRBJ1-5; clone size: NA; V gene: TRBV6-1; D gene: NA; CDR3 protein: CATIFHGQGNQPQHF; CDR3 DNA: TGTGCCACTATATTTCATGGCCAGGGCAATCAGCCCCAGCATTTT
J gene: TRBJ1-3; clone size: NA; V gene: TRBV6-5; D gene: NA; CDR3 protein: CASSTDSGRNTIYF; CDR3 DNA: TGTGCCAGCAGCACCGACAGTGGGAGGAACACCATATATTTT
J gene: TRBJ2-7; clone size: NA; V gene: TRBV6-5; D gene: TRBD2; CDR3 protein: CASSYRASGYEQYF; CDR3 DNA: TGTGCCAGCAGTTACAGGGCTAGCGGTTACGAGCAGTACTTC
J gene: TRBJ2-3; clone size: once; V gene: TRBV4-2; D gene: TRBD2; CDR3 protein: CASSQTSGSTDTQYF; CDR3 DNA: TGTGCCAGCAGTCAAACTAGCGGGAGCACAGATACGCAGTATTTT
J gene: TRBJ2-5; clone size: NA; V gene: TRBV6-5; D gene: NA; CDR3 protein: CASSYSLKGETQYF; CDR3 DNA: TGTGCCAGCAGTTACTCCCTAAAGGGGGAGACCCAGTACTTC
J gene: TRBJ1-1; clone size: once; V gene: TRBV2; D gene: TRBD1; CDR3 protein: CASGQGPTEAFF; CDR3 DNA: TGTGCCAGTGGACAGGGTCCCACTGAAGCTTTCTTT
J gene: TRBJ2-5; clone size: NA; V gene: TRBV5-6; D gene: TRBD1; CDR3 protein: CASSLQGAADETQYF; CDR3 DNA: TGTGCCAGCAGCTTACAGGGGGCGGCGGACGAGACCCAGTACTTC
J gene: TRBJ2-5; clone size: NA; V gene: TRBV5-1; D gene: NA; CDR3 protein: CASSLSRGRGETQYF; CDR3 DNA: TGCGCCAGCAGCCTCTCCCGGGGGCGGGGGGAGACCCAGTACTTC
J gene: TRBJ1-1; clone size: few; V gene: TRBV3-1/TRBV3-2; D gene: NA; CDR3 protein: CASSQADTEAFF; CDR3 DNA: TGTGCCAGCAGCCAAGCCGACACTGAAGCTTTCTTT
J gene: TRBJ2-2; clone size: NA; V gene: TRBV7-2; D gene: NA; CDR3 protein: CASSLTSNTGELFF; CDR3 DNA: TGTGCCAGCAGCTTAACATCGAACACCGGGGAGCTGTTTTTT
J gene: TRBJ2-7; clone size: NA; V gene: TRBV11-2; D gene: TRBD1; CDR3 protein: CASSWDRVGNEQYF; CDR3 DNA: TGTGCCAGCAGTTGGGACAGGGTTGGGAACGAGCAGTACTTC
J gene: TRBJ2-3; clone size: NA; V gene: TRBV7-3; D gene: TRBD2; CDR3 protein: CASSLERGGTDTQYF; CDR3 DNA: TGTGCCAGCAGCTTAGAACGGGGGGGCACAGATACGCAGTATTTT
J gene: TRBJ2-2; clone size: NA; V gene: TRBV3-1/TRBV3-2; D gene: NA; CDR3 protein: CASSLREVNTGELFF; CDR3 DNA: TGTGCCAGCAGCCTCAGGGAAGTGAACACCGGGGAGCTGTTTTTT
J gene: TRBJ1-5; clone size: NA; V gene: TRBV28; D gene: NA; CDR3 protein: CASSFSRSNQPQHF; CDR3 DNA: TGTGCCAGCAGTTTTTCCCGTAGCAATCAGCCCCAGCATTTT
J gene: TRBJ1-1; clone size: NA; V gene: TRBV7-8; D gene: TRBD1; CDR3 protein: CASSLTGQRPMNTEAFF; CDR3 DNA: TGTGCCAGCAGCTTAACGGGACAGCGCCCTATGAACACTGAAGCTTTCTTT
J gene: TRBJ1-2; clone size: NA; V gene: TRBV6-2/TRBV6-3; D gene: NA; CDR3 protein: CASSYRENYGYTF; CDR3 DNA: TGTGCCAGCAGTTACCGAGAAAACTATGGCTACACCTTC
J gene: TRBJ1-4; clone size: NA; V gene: TRBV7-2; D gene: NA; CDR3 protein: CASSLSRATNEKLFF; CDR3 DNA: TGTGCCAGCAGCTTAAGCCGGGCAACTAATGAAAAACTGTTTTTT
J gene: TRBJ2-3; clone size: NA; V gene: TRBV27; D gene: NA; CDR3 protein: CASSFSGWRGISDTQYF; CDR3 DNA: TGTGCCAGCAGTTTTTCGGGTTGGCGCGGGATCTCGGATACGCAGTATTTT